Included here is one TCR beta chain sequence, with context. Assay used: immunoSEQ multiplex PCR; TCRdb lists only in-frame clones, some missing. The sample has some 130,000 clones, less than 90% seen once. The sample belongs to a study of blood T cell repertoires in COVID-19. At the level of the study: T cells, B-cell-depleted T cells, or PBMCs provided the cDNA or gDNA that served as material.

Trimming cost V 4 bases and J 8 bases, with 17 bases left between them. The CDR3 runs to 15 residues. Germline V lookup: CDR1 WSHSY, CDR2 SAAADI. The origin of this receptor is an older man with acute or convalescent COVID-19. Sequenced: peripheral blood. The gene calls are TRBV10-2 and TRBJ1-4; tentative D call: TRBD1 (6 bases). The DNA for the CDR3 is TGCGCCAGCAGTGGAAACAGGGAGCATTCGGAAAAACTGTTTTTT. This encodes CASSGNREHSEKLFF.